This TCR beta chain is drawn from a study of T cells after yellow fever vaccination. It was through 5'RACE template switching that TCR cDNA was made, with a universal primer site and UMIs added. TCRdb re-derived calls from the 5' RACE reads in MiXCR, one entry per CDR3 protein. The sample has under 700,000 distinct CDR3 sequences; about a sixth are singletons. Findings and caveats of the study: Post-booster repertoires contained most primary-vaccination clones again (96% CD4, approximately 88% CD8).

Note on this clonotype: What it binds is not known.

The sequence was collected from a man aged 18 to 30 who received the YFV17D yellow fever vaccine. This sample comprised PBMCs, obtained less than 6 days after the first yellow fever vaccination.

This CDR3 is CASSLQGGDEQYV. As DNA, the CDR3 is TGTGCCAGCAGCCTACAGGGGGGTGACGAGCAGTACGTC. This sequence joins TRBV7-2 and TRBJ2-7; TRBD1 aligns across 8 bases. Per germline, CDR1 SGHTA and CDR2 FQGNSA. With 5 bases clipped from V and 5 bases from J, the junction kept 5 bases outside the gene matches. This CDR3 comprises 13 residues.